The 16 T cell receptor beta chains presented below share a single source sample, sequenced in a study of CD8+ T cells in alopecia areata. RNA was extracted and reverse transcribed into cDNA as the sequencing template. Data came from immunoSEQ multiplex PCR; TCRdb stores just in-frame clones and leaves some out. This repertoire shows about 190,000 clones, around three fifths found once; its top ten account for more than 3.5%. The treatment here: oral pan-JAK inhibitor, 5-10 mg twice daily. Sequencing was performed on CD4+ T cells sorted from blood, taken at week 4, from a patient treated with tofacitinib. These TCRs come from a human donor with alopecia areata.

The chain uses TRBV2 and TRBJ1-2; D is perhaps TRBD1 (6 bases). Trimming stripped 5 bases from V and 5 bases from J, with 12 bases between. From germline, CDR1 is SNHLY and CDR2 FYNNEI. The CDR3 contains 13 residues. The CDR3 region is CASSTDRIYGYTF. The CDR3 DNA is TGTGCCAGCAGTACGGACAGAATATATGGCTACACCTTC.

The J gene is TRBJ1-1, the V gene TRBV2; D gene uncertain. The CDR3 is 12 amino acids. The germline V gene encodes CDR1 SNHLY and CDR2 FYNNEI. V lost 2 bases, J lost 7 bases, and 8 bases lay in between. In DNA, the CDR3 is TGTGCCAGCAGTGAACGGGCATTTGAAGCTTTCTTT. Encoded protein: CASSERAFEAFF.

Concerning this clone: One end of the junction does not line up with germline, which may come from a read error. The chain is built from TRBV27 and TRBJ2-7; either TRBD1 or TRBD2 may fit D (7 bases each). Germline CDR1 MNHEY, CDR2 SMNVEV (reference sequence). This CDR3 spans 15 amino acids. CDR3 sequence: CASTRGGDRGRLLHF. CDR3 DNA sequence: TGTGCCAGCACCCGAGGGGGGGACAGAGGCCGATTACTCCACTTC.

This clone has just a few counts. The CDR3 loop reads CASSRGTENEKLFF. The CDR3 DNA sequence: TGTGCCAGCAGCAGAGGGACAGAGAATGAAAAACTGTTTTTT. The rearrangement joins TRBV5-6 to TRBJ1-4; 7 bases are a match to TRBD1. CDR1 and CDR2 from the germline V gene are SGHDT and YYEEEE. The CDR3 is 14 amino acids. The V segment lost 4 bases and the J segment 5 bases; nucleotides outside the gene matches: 5.

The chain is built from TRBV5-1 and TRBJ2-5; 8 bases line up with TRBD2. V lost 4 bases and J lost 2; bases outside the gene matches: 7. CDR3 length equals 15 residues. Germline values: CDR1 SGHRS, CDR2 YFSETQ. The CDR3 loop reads CASSPERGNQETQYF. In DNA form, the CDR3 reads TGCGCCAGCAGCCCTGAGCGGGGGAATCAAGAGACCCAGTACTTC.

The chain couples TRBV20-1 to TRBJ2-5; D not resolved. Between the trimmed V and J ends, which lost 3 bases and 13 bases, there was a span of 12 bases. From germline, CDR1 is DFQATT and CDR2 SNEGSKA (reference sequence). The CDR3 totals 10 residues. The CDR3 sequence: CSARGNALYF. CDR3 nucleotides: TGCAGTGCTAGGGGGAACGCCCTGTACTTC.

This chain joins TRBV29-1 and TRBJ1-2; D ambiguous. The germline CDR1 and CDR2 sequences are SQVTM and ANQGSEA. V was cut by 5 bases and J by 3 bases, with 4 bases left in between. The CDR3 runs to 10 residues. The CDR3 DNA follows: TGCAGCGTTAGAGACTATGGCTACACCTTC. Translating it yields CSVRDYGYTF.

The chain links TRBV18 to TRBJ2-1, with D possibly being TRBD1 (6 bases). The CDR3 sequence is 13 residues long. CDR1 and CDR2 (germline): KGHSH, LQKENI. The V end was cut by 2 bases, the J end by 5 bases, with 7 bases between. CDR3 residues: CASSPDRNNEQFF. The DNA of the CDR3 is TGTGCCAGCTCACCAGACAGGAACAATGAGCAGTTCTTC.

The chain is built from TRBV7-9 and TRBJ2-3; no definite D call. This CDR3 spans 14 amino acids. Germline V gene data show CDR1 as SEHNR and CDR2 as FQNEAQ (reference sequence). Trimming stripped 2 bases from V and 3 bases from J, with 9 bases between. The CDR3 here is CASSLSLGTDTQYF. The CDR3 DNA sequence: TGTGCCAGCAGCTTATCTCTGGGTACAGATACGCAGTATTTT.

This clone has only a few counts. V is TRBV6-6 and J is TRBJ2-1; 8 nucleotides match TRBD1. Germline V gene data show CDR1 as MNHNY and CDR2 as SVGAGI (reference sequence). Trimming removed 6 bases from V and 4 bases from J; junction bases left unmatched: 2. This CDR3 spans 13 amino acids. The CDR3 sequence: CASRRQGYNEQFF. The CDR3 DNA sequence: TGTGCCAGCAGGCGACAGGGGTACAATGAGCAGTTCTTC.

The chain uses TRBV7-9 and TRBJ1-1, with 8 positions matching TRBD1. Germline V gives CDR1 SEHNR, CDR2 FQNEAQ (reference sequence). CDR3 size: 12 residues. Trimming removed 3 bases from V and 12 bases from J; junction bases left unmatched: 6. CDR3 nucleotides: TGTGCCAGCAGCTTCGACAGGGGAGCAACTTTCTTT. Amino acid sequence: CASSFDRGATFF.

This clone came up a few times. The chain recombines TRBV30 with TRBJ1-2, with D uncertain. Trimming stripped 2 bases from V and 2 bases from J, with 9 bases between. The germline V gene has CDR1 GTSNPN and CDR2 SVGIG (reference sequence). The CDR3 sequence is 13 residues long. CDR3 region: CAWSPGDNYGYTF. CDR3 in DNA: TGTGCCTGGAGTCCGGGCGACAACTATGGCTACACCTTC.

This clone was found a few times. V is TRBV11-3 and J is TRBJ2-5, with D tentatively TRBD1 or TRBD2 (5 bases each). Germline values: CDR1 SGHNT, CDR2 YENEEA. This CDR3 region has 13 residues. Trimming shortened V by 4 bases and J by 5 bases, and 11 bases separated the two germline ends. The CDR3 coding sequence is TGTGCCAGCAGCTCCTGGGGGATTGAGACCCAGTACTTC. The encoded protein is CASSSWGIETQYF.

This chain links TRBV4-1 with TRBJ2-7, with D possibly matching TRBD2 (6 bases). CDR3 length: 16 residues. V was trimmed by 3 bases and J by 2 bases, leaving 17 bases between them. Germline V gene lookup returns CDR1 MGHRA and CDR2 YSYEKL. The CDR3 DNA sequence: TGCGCCAGCAGCCAGGTCTCCGGGACTTCGGCCTACGAGCAGTACTTC. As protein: CASSQVSGTSAYEQYF.

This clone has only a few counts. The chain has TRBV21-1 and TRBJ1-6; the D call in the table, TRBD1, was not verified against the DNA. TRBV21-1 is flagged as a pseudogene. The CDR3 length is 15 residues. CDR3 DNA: TGTGCCAGCAGCAAACAGGGACAGGGTACATCACCCCTCCACTTT. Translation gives CASSKQGQGTSPLHF.

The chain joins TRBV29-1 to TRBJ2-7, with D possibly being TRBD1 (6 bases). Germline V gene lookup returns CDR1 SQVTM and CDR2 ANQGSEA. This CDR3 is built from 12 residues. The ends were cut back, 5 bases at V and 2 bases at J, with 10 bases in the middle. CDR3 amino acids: CSVMTGTYEQYF. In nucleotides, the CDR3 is TGCAGCGTTATGACAGGAACCTACGAGCAGTACTTC.